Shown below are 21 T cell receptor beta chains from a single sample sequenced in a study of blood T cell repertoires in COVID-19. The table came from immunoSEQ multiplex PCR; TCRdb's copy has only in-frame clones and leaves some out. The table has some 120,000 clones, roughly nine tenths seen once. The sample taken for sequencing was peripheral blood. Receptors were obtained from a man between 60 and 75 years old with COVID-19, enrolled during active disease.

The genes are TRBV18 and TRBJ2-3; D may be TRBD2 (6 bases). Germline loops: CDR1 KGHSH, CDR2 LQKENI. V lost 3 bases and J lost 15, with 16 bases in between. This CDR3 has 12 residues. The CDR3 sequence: CASSPPGTGAYF. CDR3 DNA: TGTGCCAGCTCACCCCCCGGGACGGGAGCCTATTTT.

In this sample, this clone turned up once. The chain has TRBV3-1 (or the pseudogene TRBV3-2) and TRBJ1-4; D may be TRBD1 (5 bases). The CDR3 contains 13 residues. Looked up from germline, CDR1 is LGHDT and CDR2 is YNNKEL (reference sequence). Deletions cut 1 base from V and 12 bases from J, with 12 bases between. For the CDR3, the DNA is TGTGCCAGCAGCCAAGCCAGGGAGGGTCAACTGTTTTTT. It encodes CASSQAREGQLFF.

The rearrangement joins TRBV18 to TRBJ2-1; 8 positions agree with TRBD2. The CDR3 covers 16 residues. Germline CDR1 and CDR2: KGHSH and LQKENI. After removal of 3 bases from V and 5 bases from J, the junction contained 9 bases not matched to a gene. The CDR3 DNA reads TGTGCCAGCTCACCGTCACTAGCGGACATTAACAATGAGCAGTTCTTC. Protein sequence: CASSPSLADINNEQFF.

CDR3 region: CASSLKGAGQFF. In DNA, the CDR3 is TGTGCCAGCAGCTTAAAAGGGGCAGGGCAGTTCTTC. The chain uses TRBV13 and TRBJ2-1; perhaps TRBD1 as D (5 bases). Trimming pared 2 bases from V and 12 bases from J, leaving 11 bases between. The CDR3 contains 12 residues. CDR1 is PRHDT and CDR2 is FYEKMQ in the germline V gene (reference sequence).

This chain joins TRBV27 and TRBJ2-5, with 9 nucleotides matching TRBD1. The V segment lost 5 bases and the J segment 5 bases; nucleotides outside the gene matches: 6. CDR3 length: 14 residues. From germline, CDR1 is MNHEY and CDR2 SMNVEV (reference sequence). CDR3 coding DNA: TGTGCCAGCAGTCCCCGGGACAGGGATGAGACCCAGTACTTC. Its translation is CASSPRDRDETQYF.

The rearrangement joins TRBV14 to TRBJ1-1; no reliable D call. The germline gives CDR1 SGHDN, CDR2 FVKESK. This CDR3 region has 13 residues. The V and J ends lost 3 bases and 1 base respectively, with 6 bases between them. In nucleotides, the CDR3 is TGTGCCAGCAGCCACGAACAGAACACTGAAGCTTTCTTT. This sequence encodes CASSHEQNTEAFF.

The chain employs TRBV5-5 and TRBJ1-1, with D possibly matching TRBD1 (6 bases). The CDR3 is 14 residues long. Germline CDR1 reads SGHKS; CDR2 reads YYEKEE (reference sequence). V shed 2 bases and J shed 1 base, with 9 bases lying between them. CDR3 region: CASSLQGWNTEAFF. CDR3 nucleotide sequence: TGTGCCAGCAGCTTACAGGGCTGGAACACTGAAGCTTTCTTT.

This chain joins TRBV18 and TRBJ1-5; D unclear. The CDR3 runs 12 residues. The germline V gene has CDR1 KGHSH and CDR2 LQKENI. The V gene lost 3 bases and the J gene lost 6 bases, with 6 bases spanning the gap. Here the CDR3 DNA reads TGTGCCAGCTCACCCGGTATTCAGCCCCAGCATTTT. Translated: CASSPGIQPQHF.

The CDR3 DNA follows: TGTGCCAGCAGTTTAACAGGAGATGGAAACACCATATATTTT. It encodes CASSLTGDGNTIYF. V usage is TRBV28 and J usage is TRBJ1-3, with D perhaps TRBD1 (5 bases). Trimming pared 2 bases from V and 3 bases from J, leaving 8 bases between. The CDR3 has 14 residues. Germline V CDR1 and CDR2: MDHEN, SYDVKM. Full variable domain (remainder filled in from reference TRBV28 and TRBJ1-3): DVKVTQSSRYLVKRTGEKVFLECVQDMDHENMFWYRQDPGLGLRLIYFSYDVKMKEKGDIPEGYSVSREKKERFSLILESASTNQTSMYLCASSLTGDGNTIYFGEGSWLTVV.

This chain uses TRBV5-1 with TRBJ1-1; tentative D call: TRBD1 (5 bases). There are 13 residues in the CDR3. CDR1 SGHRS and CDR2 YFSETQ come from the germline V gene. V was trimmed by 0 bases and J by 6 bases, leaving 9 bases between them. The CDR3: CASSLAGGPEAFF. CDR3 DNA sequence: TGCGCCAGCAGCTTGGCGGGGGGTCCTGAAGCTTTCTTT. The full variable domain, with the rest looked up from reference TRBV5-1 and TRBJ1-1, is KAGVTQTPRYLIKTRGQQVTLSCSPISGHRSVSWYQQTPGQGLQFLFEYFSETQRNKGNFPGRFSGRQFSNSRSEMNVSTLELGDSALYLCASSLAGGPEAFFGQGTRLTVV.

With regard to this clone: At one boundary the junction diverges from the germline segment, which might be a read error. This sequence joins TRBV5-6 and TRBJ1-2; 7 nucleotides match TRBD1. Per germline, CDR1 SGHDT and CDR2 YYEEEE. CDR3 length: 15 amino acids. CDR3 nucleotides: TGTGCCAGCAGGTTGGGGGCACAGGGGAGGCATGGCTACACCTTC. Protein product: CASRLGAQGRHGYTF.

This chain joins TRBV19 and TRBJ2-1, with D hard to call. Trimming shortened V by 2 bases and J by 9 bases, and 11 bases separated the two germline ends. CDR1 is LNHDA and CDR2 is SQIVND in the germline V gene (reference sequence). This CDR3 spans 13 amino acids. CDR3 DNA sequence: TGTGCCAGTAGTATAACCGGGTCGGGTGAGCAGTTCTTC. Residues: CASSITGSGEQFF.

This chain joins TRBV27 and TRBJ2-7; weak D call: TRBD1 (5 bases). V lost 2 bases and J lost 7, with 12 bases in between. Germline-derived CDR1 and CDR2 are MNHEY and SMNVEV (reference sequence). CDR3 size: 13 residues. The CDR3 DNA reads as TGTGCCAGCAGTTTAGCCTCAGGGTCGGAGCAGTACTTC. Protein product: CASSLASGSEQYF.

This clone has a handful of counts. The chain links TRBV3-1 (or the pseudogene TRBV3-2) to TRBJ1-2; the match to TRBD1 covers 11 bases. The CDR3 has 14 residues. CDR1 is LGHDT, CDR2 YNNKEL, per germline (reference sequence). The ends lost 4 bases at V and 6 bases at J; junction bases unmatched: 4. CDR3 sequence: CASSLPGQGDGYTF. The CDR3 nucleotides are TGTGCCAGCAGCCTTCCGGGACAGGGGGATGGCTACACCTTC.

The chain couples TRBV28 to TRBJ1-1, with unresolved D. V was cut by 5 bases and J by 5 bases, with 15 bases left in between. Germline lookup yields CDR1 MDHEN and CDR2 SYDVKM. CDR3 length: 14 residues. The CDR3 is CASSTPPEGTEAFF. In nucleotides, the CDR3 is TGTGCCAGCAGTACCCCCCCAGAGGGAACTGAAGCTTTCTTT.

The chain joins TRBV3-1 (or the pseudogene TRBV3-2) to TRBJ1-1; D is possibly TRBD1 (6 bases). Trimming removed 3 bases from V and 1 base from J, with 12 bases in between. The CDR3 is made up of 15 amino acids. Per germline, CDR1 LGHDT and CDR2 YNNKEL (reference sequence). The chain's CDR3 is CASSQGGRGNTEAFF. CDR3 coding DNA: TGTGCCAGCAGCCAGGGTGGCAGGGGGAACACTGAAGCTTTCTTT.

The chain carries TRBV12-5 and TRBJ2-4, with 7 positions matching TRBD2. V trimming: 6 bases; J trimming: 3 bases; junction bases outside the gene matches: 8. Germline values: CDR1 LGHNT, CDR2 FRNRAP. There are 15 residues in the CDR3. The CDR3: CASGWDYLGKNIQYF. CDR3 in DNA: TGTGCTAGTGGATGGGACTATTTAGGCAAAAACATTCAGTACTTC.

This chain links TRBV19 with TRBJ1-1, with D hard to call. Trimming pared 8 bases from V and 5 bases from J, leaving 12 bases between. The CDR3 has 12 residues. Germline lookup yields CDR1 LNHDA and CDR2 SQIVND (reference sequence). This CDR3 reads CASYSWPTEAFF. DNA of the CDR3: TGTGCCAGTTACAGTTGGCCAACTGAAGCTTTCTTT.

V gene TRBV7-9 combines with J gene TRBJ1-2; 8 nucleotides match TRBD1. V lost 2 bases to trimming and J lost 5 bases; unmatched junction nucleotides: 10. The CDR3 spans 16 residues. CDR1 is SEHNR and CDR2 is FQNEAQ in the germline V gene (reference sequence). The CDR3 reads CASSLLGRGQYYGYTF. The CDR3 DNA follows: TGTGCCAGCAGCTTATTGGGCAGGGGGCAATATTATGGCTACACCTTC.

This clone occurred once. The CDR3 loop is CASSLGLGAYGYTF. DNA for the CDR3: TGTGCCAGCAGCTTAGGTCTGGGCGCGTATGGCTACACCTTC. The V gene is TRBV11-2, the J gene TRBJ1-2; D is unresolved. V gave up 1 base and J gave up 5 bases, with 11 bases separating them. Germline CDR1 SGHAT, CDR2 FQNNGV. The CDR3 length is 14 residues.

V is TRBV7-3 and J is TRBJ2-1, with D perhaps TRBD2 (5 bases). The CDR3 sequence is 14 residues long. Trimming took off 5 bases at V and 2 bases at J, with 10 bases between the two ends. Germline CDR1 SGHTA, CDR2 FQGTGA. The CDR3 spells CASSPSGTYNEQFF. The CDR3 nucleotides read TGTGCCAGCAGCCCAAGCGGTACCTACAATGAGCAGTTCTTC.